Below are 20 T cell receptor beta chains sequenced from a single sample in a study of shared clonotypes between healthy human individuals. Profiled with immunoSEQ multiplex PCR; TCRdb holds only in-frame clones, not every one. The top ten hold 1.5% to 2% of the sample, which has roughly 640,000 clones, roughly 70% seen once. The specimen sequenced was memory CD4+ T cells sorted from blood. Regarding subset: CD45RA-negative fraction. The receptors were gathered from a young woman in good health.

The chain couples TRBV7-9 to TRBJ2-6; the match to TRBD1 covers 7 bases. CDR3 length: 16 amino acids. Per germline, CDR1 SEHNR and CDR2 FQNEAQ (reference sequence). Germline trimming cut 6 bases from V and 0 bases from J; bases unmatched to any gene: 5. The CDR3 here is CASRHDRDSGANVLTF. In nucleotides, the CDR3 is TGTGCCAGCAGACATGACAGGGACTCTGGGGCCAACGTCCTGACTTTC. The entire variable domain, with the rest obtained from reference TRBV7-9 and TRBJ2-6, is as follows: DTGVSQNPRHKITKRGQNVTFRCDPISEHNRLYWYRQTLGQGPEFLTYFQNEAQLEKSRLLSDRFSAERPKGSFSTLEIQRTEQGDSAMYLCASRHDRDSGANVLTFGAGSRLTVL.

V usage is TRBV6-6 and J usage is TRBJ1-2, with D hard to call. The CDR3 is made up of 14 amino acids. Germline assignment: CDR1 MNHNY and CDR2 SVGAGI (reference sequence). V lost 5 bases, J lost 4 bases, and 14 bases lay in between. The CDR3 bases are TGTGCCAGCAGTACCCCTACGGCGGCCTATGGCTACACCTTC. Translated: CASSTPTAAYGYTF.

This rearrangement joins TRBV6-1 to TRBJ1-1, with unresolved D. The germline CDR1 and CDR2 sequences are MNHNS and SASEGT. V shed 5 bases and J shed 0 bases, with 7 bases lying between them. This CDR3 region has 13 residues. This chain's CDR3 is CASSLTVNTEAFF. The DNA of the CDR3 is TGTGCCAGCAGTTTAACAGTGAACACTGAAGCTTTCTTT.

The V and J genes are TRBV10-3 and TRBJ1-1, with 7 nucleotides matching TRBD1. This CDR3 spans 12 amino acids. The V gene's germline CDR1 is ENHRY and CDR2 SYGVKD. Trimming at V came to 4 bases and at J to 5 bases, leaving 1 base not matched to a gene. The CDR3 DNA reads TGTGCCATCAGTGTCAGGGGGACTGAAGCTTTCTTT. This encodes CAISVRGTEAFF.

This clone has a single count. The rearrangement uses TRBV28 and TRBJ1-1; no firm D call. Germline CDR1 reads MDHEN; CDR2 reads SYDVKM. This CDR3 region has 11 residues. V lost 8 bases, J lost 1 base, and 5 bases lay in between. The CDR3 DNA is TGTGCCAGCGGATCGAACACTGAAGCTTTCTTT. Amino acids: CASGSNTEAFF.

The chain uses TRBV19 and TRBJ2-2; D may match TRBD1 or TRBD2 (5 bases each). Germline assignment: CDR1 LNHDA and CDR2 SQIVND (reference sequence). V gave up 2 bases and J gave up 1 base, with 11 bases separating them. The CDR3 runs 16 residues. CDR3 DNA: TGTGCCAGTAGTATAATTGGGACGGGGAACACCGGGGAGCTGTTTTTT. The encoded protein is CASSIIGTGNTGELFF.

The J gene is TRBJ2-1, the V gene TRBV28; 11 nucleotides align to TRBD2. This CDR3 region has 16 residues. Germline values: CDR1 MDHEN, CDR2 SYDVKM. The ends lost 7 bases at V and 3 bases at J; junction bases unmatched: 8. The CDR3 coding sequence is TGTGCCAGCACGGGGAGACTAGCGGGAAACTACAATGAGCAGTTCTTC. Amino acid sequence: CASTGRLAGNYNEQFF.

With regard to this clone: Distinct nucleotide sequences in the sample also encode this CDR3. This chain links TRBV11-3 with TRBJ2-2, with a tentative D call TRBD1 (6 bases). Per the germline V gene, CDR1 is SGHNT and CDR2 is YENEEA. The V and J ends lost 3 bases and 3 bases respectively, with 11 bases between them. CDR3 length equals 15 residues. CDR3 sequence: CASSLGRGDTGELFF. Here the CDR3 DNA reads TGTGCCAGCAGCTTGGGCAGGGGTGACACCGGGGAGCTGTTTTTT.

The chain joins TRBV5-1 to TRBJ1-2; 9 bases agree with TRBD1. Germline CDR1 and CDR2: SGHRS and YFSETQ. V shed 4 bases and J 4 bases; nucleotides not matched to a gene: 8. The CDR3 consists of 15 residues. CDR3 bases: TGCGCCAGCAGCGGGGCCGGGACAGGGACCTATGGCTACACCTTC. Amino acids: CASSGAGTGTYGYTF.

The J gene is TRBJ2-3, the V gene TRBV5-6; D is perhaps TRBD2 (6 bases). The CDR3 contains 18 residues. Germline CDR1 SGHDT, CDR2 YYEEEE. V was clipped by 4 bases and J by 1 base, with 22 bases between them. In nucleotides, the CDR3 is TGTGCCAGCAGCCCCACCGCGGGAATTAAGTGGGGCACAGATACGCAGTATTTT. Residues: CASSPTAGIKWGTDTQYF.

J is TRBJ2-2 and V is TRBV7-9; 7 positions match TRBD2. This CDR3 contains 16 residues. Per germline, CDR1 SEHNR and CDR2 FQNEAQ (reference sequence). With V trimmed by 4 bases and J by 6 bases, 11 bases remained unmatched. In DNA form, the CDR3 reads TGTGCCAGCAGCTATAGGGGTGGACTAGAAGCCGGGGAGCTGTTTTTT. Its protein product is CASSYRGGLEAGELFF.

This chain links TRBV7-3 with TRBJ2-2; possibly TRBD1 for D (6 bases). Between the trimmed V and J ends, which lost 6 bases and 5 bases, there was a span of 13 bases. Germline CDR1 SGHTA, CDR2 FQGTGA. The CDR3 contains 14 residues. As DNA, the CDR3 is TGTGCCAGCAGACTAACAGGGACAACCGGGGAGCTGTTTTTT. Residues: CASRLTGTTGELFF. Together with reference TRBV7-3 and TRBJ2-2, the CDR3 gives the full variable domain: GAGVSQTPSNKVTEKGKYVELRCDPISGHTALYWYRQSLGQGPEFLIYFQGTGAADDSGLPNDRFFAVRPEGSVSTLKIQRTERGDSAVYLCASRLTGTTGELFFGEGSRLTVL.

The chain couples TRBV27 to TRBJ2-2, with D perhaps TRBD1 (6 bases). The V gene lost 6 bases and the J gene lost 0 bases, with 14 bases spanning the gap. This CDR3 contains 16 residues. Germline V gene lookup returns CDR1 MNHEY and CDR2 SMNVEV (reference sequence). CDR3 amino acids: CASRGDWGPNTGELFF. The CDR3 nucleotides are TGTGCCAGCAGAGGAGATTGGGGGCCGAACACCGGGGAGCTGTTTTTT.

This clone was observed once. Distinct nucleotide sequences in the sample also encode this CDR3. The chain recombines TRBV29-1 with TRBJ2-5; 10 bases are shared with TRBD1. The CDR3 extends over 12 amino acids. V gave up 5 bases and J gave up 4 bases; unmatched junction bases: 1. Germline V gene data show CDR1 as SQVTM and CDR2 as ANQGSEA. CDR3 DNA: TGCAGCGTTCGGACAGGGGGAGAGACCCAGTACTTC. Residues: CSVRTGGETQYF. Variable domain in full (rest from reference TRBV29-1 and TRBJ2-5): SAVISQKPSRDICQRGTSLTIQCQVDSQVTMMFWYRQQPGQSLTLIATANQGSEATYESGFVIDKFPISRPNLTFSTLTVSNMSPEDSSIYLCSVRTGGETQYFGPGTRLLVL.

The rearrangement uses TRBV28 and TRBJ2-1, with TRBD1 matching over 9 bases. The CDR3 is 14 amino acids. The V gene's germline CDR1 is MDHEN and CDR2 SYDVKM. V lost 6 bases and J lost 3; bases outside the gene matches: 3. The CDR3 DNA reads as TGTGCCAGCAGGGACAGGGGATACTACAATGAGCAGTTCTTC. It codes for CASRDRGYYNEQFF.

The chain's CDR3 is CASSLSPSGNDIQYF. CDR3 nucleotide sequence: TGTGCCAGCAGTTTATCGCCTAGCGGGAATGACATTCAGTACTTC. The chain recombines TRBV27 with TRBJ2-4; 9 nucleotides line up with TRBD2. Germline values: CDR1 MNHEY, CDR2 SMNVEV (reference sequence). V was clipped by 0 bases and J by 8 bases; unmatched bases: 5. The CDR3 consists of 15 residues.

A word on this clone: One end of the junction is discordant with germline, which a read error may explain. V gene TRBV4-3 combines with J gene TRBJ2-7; maybe TRBD2 (7 bases). Germline V lookup: CDR1 LGHNA, CDR2 YSLEER. CDR3 size: 11 residues. CDR3 DNA: TGCGCCAGCAGCCGCAAGGGGGGGCGTGAGTTC. Encoded protein: CASSRKGGREF.

The rearrangement uses TRBV28 and TRBJ1-3; 7 bases are a match to TRBD1. V lost 2 bases and J lost 4; bases outside the gene matches: 5. This CDR3 is 15 amino acids long. The germline gives CDR1 MDHEN, CDR2 SYDVKM. Here the CDR3 reads CASSLPTGMGNTIYF. As DNA, the CDR3 is TGTGCCAGCAGTTTACCGACAGGGATGGGAAACACCATATATTTT. The variable domain in full, with the rest retrieved from reference TRBV28 and TRBJ1-3, is DVKVTQSSRYLVKRTGEKVFLECVQDMDHENMFWYRQDPGLGLRLIYFSYDVKMKEKGDIPEGYSVSREKKERFSLILESASTNQTSMYLCASSLPTGMGNTIYFGEGSWLTVV.

This clone has just one count. CDR3 residues: CASSLSGMNTEAFF. The DNA for the CDR3 is TGTGCCAGCAGTTTATCAGGGATGAACACTGAAGCTTTCTTT. V gene TRBV28 combines with J gene TRBJ1-1, with a possible D match to TRBD1 (5 bases). The CDR3 totals 14 residues. Trimming removed 1 base at V and 0 bases at J, with 6 bases between. The germline V gene has CDR1 MDHEN and CDR2 SYDVKM.

This clone was observed a single time. The V and J genes are TRBV6-4 and TRBJ2-1; weak D call: TRBD1 (6 bases). V lost 3 bases to trimming and J lost 5 bases, with 11 bases between them. The CDR3 totals 14 residues. CDR1 MRHNA and CDR2 SNTAGT come from the germline V gene. CDR3: CASSETGFHNEQFF. CDR3 nucleotide sequence: TGTGCCAGCAGTGAAACAGGGTTCCACAATGAGCAGTTCTTC.